Included here is one T cell receptor beta chain sequence, with context. The antigen is undetermined. It was autoimmune disease history or systemic immunosuppression that excluded patients. Trimming cost V 0 bases and J 6 bases; bases outside gene matches: 6. CDR3 size: 15 residues. Germline CDR1 SGHRS, CDR2 YFSETQ. This entry belongs to a study of OX40 agonist ivuxolimab in advanced cancers. Study-level information: Dose-escalation patients had hepatocellular carcinoma, melanoma, renal cell or head and neck cancer. The study, taken as a whole, reports: The authors also found low normalized T-cell clonal expansion in some nonresponders. At 0.1 to 3.0 mg/kg, CD4+ and CD8+ blood T cells expanded clonally by week 6.

Method: immunoSEQ multiplex PCR; TCRdb's copy keeps in-frame clones and lacks some. Among under 200,000 clones listed, 90% to 95% were seen once. This clonotype originated in an adult with an advanced solid tumor such as melanoma, head and neck, liver or kidney cancer. The chain employs TRBV5-1 and TRBJ2-7, with 10 positions matching TRBD2. Sequenced material: CD4+ or CD8+ T cells sorted from blood, taken in a trial of the OX40 agonist ivuxolimab. The CDR3 DNA is TGCGCCAGCAGCTTGGCGGGACTAGCGCCGGTCGAGCAGTACTTC. Amino acid sequence: CASSLAGLAPVEQYF.